One T cell receptor (beta chain) is described in this entry. Its cognate antigen has yet to be identified. It has no much larger one-base neighbor in the sample; base qualities were not kept. The immunoSEQ Assay, a bias-controlled multiplex PCR, was used to amplify TCRbeta CDR3 regions from genomic DNA. The source study handled its data this way. The number of nucleated cells in each sample was estimated from the amplification of reference gene primers within the assay. To quantify the absolute abundance of each unique TCRbeta CDR3 rearrangement, sequence reads were collapsed and filtered. For each sample, productive Simpson clonality was calculated as the square root of Simpson's diversity index over productive rearrangements. Imported from immuneACCESS, the table was reduced by TCRdb to in-frame sequences with V and J called. These copies leave out some clones; in studies compared against another copy, an unresolved V gene accounts for under half, and the cause of the remainder is not known. The D gene and trimming were derived from the DNA, and the V and J assignments and clone size from that table. The sample has approximately 96,000 clones on record, over 90% of them singletons. Approximately 4.2% of the sample rests with the top ten.

The data were taken from a study of blood T cell repertoires in COVID-19 (dated by TCRdb to about 2020). Turning to the overall study: Samples from collaborators originated in the United States, Italy and Spain and spanned both the acute and convalescent phases of COVID-19. Subjects who had been exposed to COVID-19, were actively infected with it, or had recovered from it provided the deeply sampled blood TCRbeta repertoires that made up the dataset. The material from the prospective study consisted of cDNA or gDNA derived from T cells, B-cell-depleted T cells, or PBMCs. Nearly every sample came with metadata listing a de-identified subject ID, COVID-19 status, age in years and sex. The repertoires were made available in a free public database intended to serve as a resource for research on the immune response to SARS-CoV-2. Samples came from the ongoing ImmuneRACE study (first 160 participants) plus 1,254 subjects from 6 global collaborators. Where available, HLA class I and class II types were taken from metadata supplied by the sample provider and were not determined by assay-based typing.

Including the terminal cysteine and phenylalanine, the CDR3 comprises 15 residues. Only CDR3 DNA is held: 45 bases, read in frame from base 1. At the junction V is shortened by 8 bases and J by 2 bases; bases outside the gene matches: 9. Based on the germline V gene (reference sequence), the CDR1 and CDR2 sequences are PRHDT and FYEKMQ. Study-level results and caveats: The amount of clinical and demographic metadata varied by source and participant and was provided uncurated.

The collaborating institutions used their own protocols to collect whole blood in K2EDTA tubes. For TCRbeta analysis, collaborator samples were shipped as frozen whole blood, as isolated PBMCs, or as DNA extracted from either sample type. The TCR comes from a human donor with active COVID-19. The donor label of this sample is uncertain. The rearrangement combines TRBV13 with TRBJ2-3; TRBD2 aligns with 8 central bases. The sample consisted of peripheral blood. Read as DNA, the sequence is TGTGCCAGCTCGTACGGCGGGGGGTCCACAGATACGCAGTATTTT. This sequence encodes CASSYGGGSTDTQYF.